One sample yielded the 15 T cell receptor beta chains listed below, sequenced in a study of shared clonotypes between healthy human individuals. Here immunoSEQ multiplex PCR was the method, and the copy in TCRdb shows in-frame clones only, minus some. The table lists 1 million to 1.2 million clones, approximately 80% of them singletons. Specimen: memory CD4+ T cells from PBMCs. Specified subset: CD45RA-negative fraction. These receptors were obtained from a man younger than 35 in good health. Some clones in this sample may be carry-over from other donors' samples.

The rearrangement uses TRBV2 and TRBJ2-1; TRBD2 matches 11 bases. The J segment lost 4 bases and the V segment lost 6 bases, leaving 5 bases of the junction unmatched. This CDR3 contains 15 residues. Germline values: CDR1 SNHLY, CDR2 FYNNEI. This CDR3 reads CASSATSGRYNEQFF. The CDR3 DNA reads as TGTGCCAGCAGCGCCACTAGCGGGAGATACAATGAGCAGTTCTTC. Looking up the rest from reference TRBV2 and TRBJ2-1 gives the full variable domain: EPEVTQTPSHQVTQMGQEVILRCVPISNHLYFYWYRQILGQKVEFLVSFYNNEISEKSEIFDDQFSVERPDGSNFTLKIRSTKLEDSAMYFCASSATSGRYNEQFFGPGTRLTVL.

This chain uses TRBV7-8 with TRBJ2-1, with D perhaps matching TRBD1 (6 bases). Germline V CDR1 and CDR2: SGHVS, FQNEAQ. V lost 7 bases, J lost 5 bases, and 15 bases lay in between. CDR3 length: 14 residues. DNA for the CDR3: TGTGCCAGCAATCAGAGGGGGTTGAACAATGAGCAGTTCTTC. It is translated as CASNQRGLNNEQFF.

The count of this clone is one. Here the CDR3 reads CASSYRVAGELFF. The CDR3 DNA sequence: TGTGCCAGCAGTTACAGGGTCGCCGGGGAGCTGTTTTTT. The rearrangement joins TRBV6-6 to TRBJ2-2; D unclear. Germline CDR1 MNHNY, CDR2 SVGAGI (reference sequence). Trimming pared 2 bases from V and 6 bases from J, leaving 7 bases between. The CDR3 length is 13 residues.

The chain links TRBV5-6 to TRBJ2-7; 9 bases align to TRBD2. CDR1 is SGHDT, CDR2 YYEEEE, per germline. Trimming took 1 base from V and 5 from J; bases not matched to a gene: 13. The CDR3 runs 17 residues. The CDR3 loop is CASSLFYRFVAGDEQYF. The CDR3 DNA is TGTGCCAGCAGCTTGTTTTATAGGTTCGTAGCGGGAGACGAGCAGTACTTC.

V is TRBV2 and J is TRBJ2-5; 8 bases are a match to TRBD1. J gave up 6 bases and V 5 bases, and 8 bases lay outside the gene matches. CDR1 is SNHLY and CDR2 is FYNNEI in the germline V gene. The CDR3 spans 14 residues. CDR3 nucleotide sequence: TGTGCCAGCAGTACCGGGACAGGATTACAGACCCAGTACTTC. It yields the protein CASSTGTGLQTQYF. Using reference TRBV2 and TRBJ2-5 for the parts outside the CDR3, the full variable domain is EPEVTQTPSHQVTQMGQEVILRCVPISNHLYFYWYRQILGQKVEFLVSFYNNEISEKSEIFDDQFSVERPDGSNFTLKIRSTKLEDSAMYFCASSTGTGLQTQYFGPGTRLLVL.

V gene TRBV7-8 combines with J gene TRBJ2-7; 7 nucleotides align to TRBD2. Per the germline V gene, CDR1 is SGHVS and CDR2 is FQNEAQ. This CDR3 is 15 amino acids long. J was trimmed by 5 bases and V by 4 bases; bases with no gene match: 11. CDR3 DNA: TGTGCCAGCAGCTCATCAATAACTAGCGAACACGAGCAGTACTTC. As protein: CASSSSITSEHEQYF.

This sequence joins TRBV6-1 and TRBJ1-2; a possible D gene is TRBD1 (6 bases). This CDR3 has 12 amino acids. The V gene lost 6 bases and the J gene lost 3 bases, with 8 bases spanning the gap. Germline V gene sequence: CDR1 MNHNS, CDR2 SASEGT. The CDR3 sequence is CASRRTDYGYTF. In nucleotides, the CDR3 is TGTGCCAGCAGGAGGACAGACTATGGCTACACCTTC.

The chain joins TRBV4-2 to TRBJ2-1; 8 positions agree with TRBD1. The CDR3 is 14 residues long. Trimming at V came to 3 bases and at J to 6 bases, leaving 4 bases not matched to a gene. Germline V lookup: CDR1 LGHNA, CDR2 YNFKEQ. The CDR3 coding sequence is TGTGCCAGCAGCCACCAGACAGGGGTCAATGAGCAGTTCTTC. It is translated as CASSHQTGVNEQFF.

V gene TRBV6-1 combines with J gene TRBJ1-2, with 8 bases fitting TRBD1. V lost 11 bases to trimming and J lost 8 bases; unmatched junction nucleotides: 16. CDR1 is MNHNS, CDR2 SASEGT, per germline. This CDR3 is built from 14 residues. Here the CDR3 DNA reads TGTGCCGCGGCCCGGACAGGGATGCAGATGGGCTACACCTTC. Translation: CAAARTGMQMGYTF.

This clone showed up just a few times. The chain recombines TRBV14 with TRBJ2-1, with 8 bases fitting TRBD2. Germline V gene data show CDR1 as SGHDN and CDR2 as FVKESK. The ends lost 4 bases at V and 4 bases at J; junction bases unmatched: 6. The CDR3 spans 15 residues. As DNA, the CDR3 is TGTGCCAGCAGCCCCTGGAGCGGGGGATACAATGAGCAGTTCTTC. Residues: CASSPWSGGYNEQFF.

The chain has TRBV30 and TRBJ1-1, with D possibly being TRBD1 (6 bases). The CDR3 extends over 14 amino acids. Germline V CDR1 and CDR2: GTSNPN, SVGIG (reference sequence). The V end was cut by 7 bases, the J end by 1 base, with 16 bases between. CDR3 coding DNA: TGTGCCTCAACGCACAGGGCCACGAACACTGAAGCTTTCTTT. Translation: CASTHRATNTEAFF. The whole variable domain, filled in from reference TRBV30 and TRBJ1-1, reads SQTIHQWPATLVQPVGSPLSLECTVEGTSNPNLYWYRQAAGRGLQLLFYSVGIGQISSEVPQNLSASRPQDRQFILSSKKLLLSDSGFYLCASTHRATNTEAFFGQGTRLTVV.

J is TRBJ2-1 and V is TRBV7-2; 7 positions agree with TRBD2. The length of the CDR3 is 15 residues. The germline V gene encodes CDR1 SGHTA and CDR2 FQGNSA. Trimming at V came to 5 bases and at J to 4 bases, leaving 8 bases not matched to a gene. CDR3 nucleotide sequence: TGTGCCAGCAGCCGACTAGCCCTATCGTACAATGAGCAGTTCTTC. This sequence encodes CASSRLALSYNEQFF.

V is TRBV27 and J is TRBJ2-7; TRBD1 aligns across 9 bases. The V segment lost 6 bases and the J segment 0 bases; nucleotides outside the gene matches: 9. The germline gives CDR1 MNHEY, CDR2 SMNVEV (reference sequence). The CDR3 has 16 residues. This CDR3 reads CASSIRPGQGSYEQYF. As DNA, the CDR3 is TGTGCCAGCAGCATACGACCGGGACAGGGCTCCTACGAGCAGTACTTC.

This clone showed up just once. The CDR3 is CASELGVGRLNTEAFF. The CDR3, as DNA: TGCGCCAGCGAGCTTGGCGTGGGACGGCTGAACACTGAAGCTTTCTTT. V and J are TRBV5-1 and TRBJ1-1; D may be TRBD1 (5 bases). Per the germline V gene, CDR1 is SGHRS and CDR2 is YFSETQ. CDR3 length: 16 amino acids. V dropped 7 bases and J dropped 0 bases, with 19 bases sitting between them. The full variable domain, its missing parts supplied by reference TRBV5-1 and TRBJ1-1, is KAGVTQTPRYLIKTRGQQVTLSCSPISGHRSVSWYQQTPGQGLQFLFEYFSETQRNKGNFPGRFSGRQFSNSRSEMNVSTLELGDSALYLCASELGVGRLNTEAFFGQGTRLTVV.

V usage is TRBV5-1 and J usage is TRBJ1-2; tentative D call: TRBD1 (6 bases). Germline CDR1 and CDR2: SGHRS and YFSETQ. The CDR3 has 14 residues. Deletions cut 3 bases from V and 4 bases from J, with 13 bases between. CDR3 nucleotide sequence: TGCGCCAGCAGCTCCGCAGGGGAGACCTATGGCTACACCTTC. Its protein is CASSSAGETYGYTF.